This passage covers 23 T cell receptor beta chains from one sample sequenced in a study of cytomegalovirus exposure and HLA in healthy donors. Primers included in the PCR were 60 Vbeta and 13 Jbeta primers. TCRdb keeps only in-frame clones here, not all; method: immunoSEQ multiplex PCR. The sample includes approximately 170,000 clones, about 85% of them seen just once. The sample comprised PBMCs. The receptors here all came from a boy aged 2 to 10 in good health and CMV-seronegative.

The gene calls are TRBV14 and TRBJ2-3; 10 bases map to TRBD2. This CDR3 contains 16 residues. Unmatched junction bases numbered 2, after V lost 0 bases and J lost 2 bases. Germline values: CDR1 SGHDN, CDR2 FVKESK. CDR3 nucleotides: TGTGCCAGCAGCCAAGAGACTAGCGGGTACACAGATACGCAGTATTTT. Protein product: CASSQETSGYTDTQYF.

CDR3 DNA sequence: TGTGCCAGCAGTCCATGGGCTAGCGGGAGTCTGGATACGCAGTATTTT. Translating it yields CASSPWASGSLDTQYF. This chain links TRBV28 with TRBJ2-3; the match to TRBD2 covers 10 bases. CDR3 size: 16 residues. Germline V gene data show CDR1 as MDHEN and CDR2 as SYDVKM. Losses at the gene ends were 5 bases for V and 6 bases for J; bases not matched to a gene: 11.

J is TRBJ2-1 and V is TRBV4-1, with 8 bases matching TRBD2. Germline CDR1 reads MGHRA; CDR2 reads YSYEKL. The CDR3 length is 18 residues. Trimming at V came to 1 base and at J to 7 bases, leaving 15 bases not matched to a gene. The CDR3 protein is CASSQGGAGTRTKNEQFF. The CDR3 bases are TGCGCCAGCAGCCAAGGCGGGGCCGGGACTAGGACGAAGAATGAGCAGTTCTTC.

Details on this clone: The junction does not match germline at one end; this may be a read error. V is TRBV30 and J is TRBJ2-5; D unclear. Germline lookup yields CDR1 GTSNPN and CDR2 SVGIG (reference sequence). The CDR3 extends over 13 amino acids. The CDR3 DNA is TGTGCCTGGGGCTACAGAGAATTAGAGACCCGGTACTTC. Translation gives CAWGYRELETRYF.

The chain carries TRBV2 and TRBJ1-1; D might be TRBD1 (5 bases). Between the trimmed V and J ends, which lost 7 bases and 0 bases, there was a span of 15 bases. There are 15 residues in the CDR3. The germline V gene has CDR1 SNHLY and CDR2 FYNNEI. The CDR3 sequence is CASTLRSTVNTEAFF. CDR3 nucleotide sequence: TGTGCCAGCACCCTTCGATCGACAGTGAACACTGAAGCTTTCTTT. Variable domain in full (rest from reference TRBV2 and TRBJ1-1): EPEVTQTPSHQVTQMGQEVILRCVPISNHLYFYWYRQILGQKVEFLVSFYNNEISEKSEIFDDQFSVERPDGSNFTLKIRSTKLEDSAMYFCASTLRSTVNTEAFFGQGTRLTVV.

This clone showed up just once. The chain carries TRBV2 and TRBJ2-1, with a possible D match to TRBD2 (6 bases). Looked up from germline, CDR1 is SNHLY and CDR2 is FYNNEI. The CDR3 covers 13 residues. CDR3 DNA sequence: TGTGCTATCCGGGACTCCTCCTACAATGAGCAGTTCTTC. Translated: CAIRDSSYNEQFF. Looking up the rest from reference TRBV2 and TRBJ2-1 gives the full variable domain: EPEVTQTPSHQVTQMGQEVILRCVPISNHLYFYWYRQILGQKVEFLVSFYNNEISEKSEIFDDQFSVERPDGSNFTLKIRSTKLEDSAMYFCAIRDSSYNEQFFGPGTRLTVL.

The chain links TRBV5-1 to TRBJ2-1; 7 positions match TRBD1. J lost 0 bases, V lost 3 bases, and 12 bases had no gene match. The germline gives CDR1 SGHRS, CDR2 YFSETQ. The CDR3 is 18 residues long. The CDR3 spells CASSSIFSRQGSYNEQFF. The CDR3 DNA reads as TGCGCCAGCAGCTCCATATTTTCCCGACAGGGCTCCTACAATGAGCAGTTCTTC.

CDR3 bases: TGTGCCAGCAGCTTGTTGGGACAGCCCTATGGCTACACCTTC. This encodes CASSLLGQPYGYTF. V usage is TRBV5-5 and J usage is TRBJ1-2, with 7 nucleotides matching TRBD1. The CDR3 length is 14 residues. The junction had 4 bases not matched to a gene; V was cut back by 1 base and J by 4 bases. The V gene's germline CDR1 is SGHKS and CDR2 YYEKEE (reference sequence). The full variable domain, rest sourced from reference TRBV5-5 and TRBJ1-2, is DAGVTQSPTHLIKTRGQQVTLRCSPISGHKSVSWYQQVLGQGPQFIFQYYEKEERGRGNFPDRFSARQFPNYSSELNVNALLLGDSALYLCASSLLGQPYGYTFGSGTRLTVV.

The chain combines TRBV28 with TRBJ2-1, with D tentatively TRBD2 (7 bases). This CDR3 spans 15 amino acids. Between the trimmed V and J ends, which lost 7 bases and 0 bases, there was a span of 13 bases. In germline, CDR1 is MDHEN, CDR2 SYDVKM. The CDR3 here is CASTVRGGSYNEQFF. CDR3 nucleotides: TGTGCCAGCACCGTGAGGGGGGGCTCCTACAATGAGCAGTTCTTC.

This chain links TRBV5-4 with TRBJ2-5; D may be TRBD1 (5 bases). Germline CDR1 is SGHNT and CDR2 is YYREEE (reference sequence). V was clipped by 0 bases and J by 1 base, with 10 bases between them. CDR3 length equals 15 residues. CDR3 sequence: CASSLAGGAQETQYF. In DNA, the CDR3 is TGTGCCAGCAGCTTGGCCGGTGGGGCCCAAGAGACCCAGTACTTC.

V gene TRBV6-6 combines with J gene TRBJ2-3, with TRBD2 matching 7 bases. Unmatched junction bases numbered 5, after V lost 6 bases and J lost 2 bases. The CDR3 runs 14 residues. Germline CDR1 MNHNY, CDR2 SVGAGI (reference sequence). The CDR3 loop is CASSSGGITDTQYF. The CDR3 DNA follows: TGTGCCAGCAGCTCCGGGGGGATCACAGATACGCAGTATTTT.

The J gene is TRBJ2-7, the V gene TRBV10-3; D is uncertain. This CDR3 is built from 13 residues. V lost 0 bases and J 3 bases, leaving 6 bases between the germline ends. Germline V lookup: CDR1 ENHRY, CDR2 SYGVKD. CDR3 DNA sequence: TGTGCCATCAGTGAGTCAAAGAGCTACGAGCAGTACTTC. Its translation is CAISESKSYEQYF.

This clone appeared a single time. The chain carries TRBV9 and TRBJ2-1; 11 positions agree with TRBD2. The CDR3 extends over 16 amino acids. Germline trimming cut 1 base from V and 9 bases from J; bases unmatched to any gene: 9. Germline-derived CDR1 and CDR2 are SGDLS and YYNGEE. This CDR3 reads CASSVQVGLAGREQFF. The CDR3 nucleotides read TGTGCCAGCAGCGTACAAGTTGGACTAGCGGGCCGTGAGCAGTTCTTC.

The rearrangement links TRBV10-1 to TRBJ2-7, with D tentatively TRBD2 (6 bases). The CDR3 has 13 amino acids. Germline V CDR1 and CDR2: WNHNN, SYGVQD (reference sequence). V lost 10 bases, J lost 0 bases, and 13 bases lay in between. The CDR3 loop reads CATRNGSSYEQYF. For the CDR3, the DNA is TGCGCCACCCGGAACGGGAGCTCCTACGAGCAGTACTTC.

The chain links TRBV2 to TRBJ2-1, with 12 bases fitting TRBD1. In germline, CDR1 is SNHLY, CDR2 FYNNEI. V gave up 5 bases and J gave up 6 bases; unmatched junction bases: 5. The CDR3 covers 15 residues. The CDR3 region is CASSQGQGAGNEQFF. The CDR3 DNA reads TGTGCCAGCAGTCAGGGACAGGGGGCTGGCAATGAGCAGTTCTTC.

The CDR3 sequence is CASSPGGSGSTDTQYF. The DNA of the CDR3 is TGTGCCAGTAGTCCCGGAGGGAGCGGGTCCACAGATACGCAGTATTTT. The V and J genes are TRBV19 and TRBJ2-3, with D perhaps matching TRBD2 (6 bases). V shed 5 bases and J shed 2 bases, with 17 bases lying between them. CDR1 is LNHDA and CDR2 is SQIVND in the germline V gene (reference sequence). The CDR3 runs 16 residues.

The chain recombines TRBV28 with TRBJ2-7; 9 bases line up with TRBD2. The V and J ends lost 8 bases and 3 bases, in that order; junction bases with no gene match: 11. The germline V gene has CDR1 MDHEN and CDR2 SYDVKM. There are 15 residues in the CDR3. CDR3 amino acids: CASAPAGGSLYEQYF. In DNA form, the CDR3 reads TGTGCCAGCGCTCCCGCGGGAGGGTCCCTCTACGAGCAGTACTTC.

This chain's CDR3 is CASSSEGAIRNSPLHF. The CDR3, as DNA: TGTGCCAGCAGTTCCGAGGGGGCCATCCGGAATTCACCCCTCCACTTT. The rearrangement links TRBV5-4 to TRBJ1-6, with 7 bases aligning to TRBD1. The germline CDR1 and CDR2 sequences are SGHNT and YYREEE (reference sequence). CDR3 length equals 16 residues. V trimming: 5 bases; J trimming: 7 bases; junction bases outside the gene matches: 12.

This chain uses TRBV18 with TRBJ1-2; D is unresolved. The germline V gene encodes CDR1 KGHSH and CDR2 LQKENI. The length of the CDR3 is 15 residues. The V end was cut by 0 bases, the J end by 7 bases, with 15 bases between. The CDR3 is CASSPPSRVGSGYTF. The CDR3, as DNA: TGTGCCAGCTCACCACCGTCACGGGTGGGGAGTGGCTACACCTTC.

The rearrangement uses TRBV30 and TRBJ1-2, with 8 positions matching TRBD1. The trim removed 0 bases at V and 7 bases at J, leaving 4 bases unmatched. Looked up from germline, CDR1 is GTSNPN and CDR2 is SVGIG (reference sequence). This CDR3 comprises 13 residues. The CDR3 nucleotides are TGTGCCTGGAGTGTCAGGGGGCTCGGTGGCTACACCTTC. Translated, it gives CAWSVRGLGGYTF.

The chain links TRBV19 to TRBJ2-2; D call uncertain. CDR1 and CDR2 (germline): LNHDA, SQIVND (reference sequence). The CDR3 totals 15 residues. With 3 bases removed from V and 2 bases from J, the gap between germline ends came to 10 bases. CDR3 amino acids: CASSITGPNTGELFF. CDR3 coding DNA: TGTGCCAGTAGTATTACCGGTCCCAACACCGGGGAGCTGTTTTTT. Drawing the rest from reference TRBV19 and TRBJ2-2, the complete variable domain is DGGITQSPKYLFRKEGQNVTLSCEQNLNHDAMYWYRQDPGQGLRLIYYSQIVNDFQKGDIAEGYSVSREKKESFPLTVTSAQKNPTAFYLCASSITGPNTGELFFGEGSRLTVL.

V usage is TRBV19 and J usage is TRBJ1-5; 7 positions agree with TRBD1. CDR3 length: 18 residues. The trim removed 4 bases at V and 0 bases at J, leaving 12 bases unmatched. The germline V gene encodes CDR1 LNHDA and CDR2 SQIVND (reference sequence). CDR3 DNA sequence: TGTGCCAGTAGTAAAACAGGGGTCATTCTCATTAGCAATCAGCCCCAGCATTTT. The encoded protein is CASSKTGVILISNQPQHF.

The V call is TRBV5-1, the J call TRBJ2-2; the D gene is possibly TRBD1 (5 bases). Germline CDR1 is SGHRS and CDR2 is YFSETQ. Between the trimmed V and J ends, which lost 4 bases and 0 bases, there was a span of 10 bases. The CDR3 totals 15 residues. The CDR3 bases are TGCGCCAGCAGCCTCAGGGAAACGAACACCGGGGAGCTGTTTTTT. Protein: CASSLRETNTGELFF.